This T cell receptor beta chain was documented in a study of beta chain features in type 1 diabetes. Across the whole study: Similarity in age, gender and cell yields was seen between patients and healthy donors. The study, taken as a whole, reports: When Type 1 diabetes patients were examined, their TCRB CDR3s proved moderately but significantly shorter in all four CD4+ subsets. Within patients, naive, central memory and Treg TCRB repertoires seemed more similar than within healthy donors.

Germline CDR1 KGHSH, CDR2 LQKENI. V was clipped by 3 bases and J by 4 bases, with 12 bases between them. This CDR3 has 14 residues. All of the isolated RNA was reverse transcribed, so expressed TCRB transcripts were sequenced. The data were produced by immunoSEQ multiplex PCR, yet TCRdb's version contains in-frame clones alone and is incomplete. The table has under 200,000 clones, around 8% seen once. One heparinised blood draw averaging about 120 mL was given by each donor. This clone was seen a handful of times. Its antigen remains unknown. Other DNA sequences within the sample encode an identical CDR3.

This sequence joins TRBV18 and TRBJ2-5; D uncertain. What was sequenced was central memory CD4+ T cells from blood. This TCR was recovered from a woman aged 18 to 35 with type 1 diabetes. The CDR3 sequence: CASSPPPSGETQYF. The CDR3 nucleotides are TGTGCCAGCTCACCTCCACCGAGTGGAGAGACCCAGTACTTC.